This T cell receptor beta chain was sequenced during a study of shared T cell receptors in the human thymus. Measured with immunoSEQ multiplex PCR; TCRdb has only the in-frame clones, and not every one. Counted here are some 700,000 clones, approximately 90% occurring once; the ten biggest clones make up 0.01%. This CDR3 region has 13 residues. Germline lookup yields CDR1 MNHEY and CDR2 SMNVEV (reference sequence). V lost 3 bases, J lost 12 bases, and 15 bases lay in between. These data were also reused for a study on human thymus T cells. From that paper: Resections from corrective heart surgery provided thymus tissue. An apparent bias in V and J gene usage was seen in thymic and blood repertoires.

The receptor's source is a boy under two years old with a congenital heart defect. Source material: thymocytes. The chain couples TRBV27 to TRBJ2-1; D ambiguous. Here the CDR3 reads CASSFFLLPWQFF. The DNA of the CDR3 is TGTGCCAGCAGTTTTTTCCTTCTACCATGGCAGTTCTTC.